Following are 21 T cell receptor beta chains from one sample sequenced in a study of T cells after yellow fever vaccination. TCRdb independently ran MiXCR on the 5' RACE reads; one entry per CDR3 protein. The table includes roughly 99,000 distinct CDR3 sequences, less than 6% detected once. The input for sequencing was CD8+ T cells sorted from PBMCs, taken 10 days after the yellow fever booster vaccination. The receptors derive from a man aged 18 to 29 who received the YFV17D yellow fever vaccine.

This clonotype was seen ten or more times. This sequence joins TRBV12-5 and TRBJ2-3, with TRBD1 matching 7 bases. The CDR3 totals 14 residues. V dropped 7 bases and J dropped 6; count of bases not matched to a gene: 10. CDR1 is LGHNT and CDR2 is FRNRAP in the germline V gene. Here the CDR3 reads CASARTGRADTQYF. The CDR3 region has the DNA TGTGCTAGTGCCCGGACAGGACGGGCGGATACGCAGTATTTT. The full variable domain, rest sourced from reference TRBV12-5 and TRBJ2-3, is DARVTQTPRHKVTEMGQEVTMRCQPILGHNTVFWYRQTMMQGLELLAYFRNRAPLDDSGMPKDRFSAEMPDATLATLKIQPSEPRDSAVYFCASARTGRADTQYFGPGTRLTVL.

The chain couples TRBV3-1 to TRBJ2-7; a weak D match, TRBD2 (5 bases). The CDR3 runs 15 residues. Germline CDR1 is LGHDT and CDR2 is YNNKEL (reference sequence). V was shortened by 0 bases and J by 2 bases, with 11 bases between the two germline ends. Written as DNA, the CDR3 is TGTGCCAGCAGCCAAGAGTCCGGGATCACCTACGAGCAGTACTTC. It is translated as CASSQESGITYEQYF.

This clonotype was seen a few times. The chain employs TRBV12-3 or TRBV12-4 and TRBJ1-2, with a weak D call TRBD1 (6 bases). This CDR3 comprises 13 residues. The V end was cut by 5 bases, the J end by 4 bases, with 11 bases between. The CDR3 loop is CASSTQGFYGYTF. Written as DNA, the CDR3 is TGTGCCAGCAGTACCCAGGGGTTCTATGGCTACACCTTC.

This clonotype occurred a few times. V usage is TRBV12-3 or TRBV12-4 and J usage is TRBJ2-2; D is undetermined. Trimming removed 8 bases from V and 9 bases from J, with 13 bases in between. The CDR3 loop spans 12 amino acids. CDR3 residues: CASGLGFRELFF. CDR3 DNA sequence: TGTGCCAGCGGGTTAGGATTTAGGGAGCTGTTTTTT.

V is TRBV7-2 and J is TRBJ2-3, with D hard to call. This CDR3 is 13 amino acids long. Germline V gene lookup returns CDR1 SGHTA and CDR2 FQGNSA. V was pared by 5 bases and J by 2 bases, with 8 bases between. This chain's CDR3 is CASSVGTTDTQYF. CDR3 nucleotides: TGTGCCAGCAGCGTAGGAACCACAGATACGCAGTATTTT.

This clonotype was counted at least ten times. The V call is TRBV11-2, the J call TRBJ2-1, with 11 bases aligning to TRBD1. CDR3 length: 15 residues. Germline V gene sequence: CDR1 SGHAT, CDR2 FQNNGV. The V and J ends lost 7 bases and 6 bases, in that order; junction bases with no gene match: 8. The CDR3 loop reads CASNPGQGASNEQFF. CDR3 in DNA: TGTGCCAGCAACCCCGGACAGGGGGCGAGCAATGAGCAGTTCTTC.

This clonotype was counted a few times. The chain has TRBV10-3 and TRBJ2-2, with D tentatively TRBD2 (5 bases). The length of the CDR3 is 13 residues. V lost 6 bases and J 6 bases, leaving 11 bases between the germline ends. Germline CDR1 is ENHRY and CDR2 is SYGVKD. The CDR3 region is CAISLLVPGELFF. The CDR3 bases are TGTGCCATCAGCTTACTAGTTCCCGGGGAGCTGTTTTTT.

This clonotype was detected only a few times. The rearrangement uses TRBV5-1 and TRBJ2-7; TRBD1 aligns across 8 bases. Germline assignment: CDR1 SGHRS and CDR2 YFSETQ. V trimming: 0 bases; J trimming: 8 bases; junction bases outside the gene matches: 7. CDR3 size: 14 residues. DNA for the CDR3: TGCGCCAGCAGCTTGGCGGACAGGGTCTTCAAGCAGTACTTC. Protein product: CASSLADRVFKQYF. The full variable domain, its missing parts supplied by reference TRBV5-1 and TRBJ2-7, is KAGVTQTPRYLIKTRGQQVTLSCSPISGHRSVSWYQQTPGQGLQFLFEYFSETQRNKGNFPGRFSGRQFSNSRSEMNVSTLELGDSALYLCASSLADRVFKQYFGPGTRLTVT.

This clonotype was detected a few times. CDR3 in amino acids: CASSHRTLTTGELFF. CDR3 nucleotides: TGTGCCAGCAGCCACCGAACCTTGACCACCGGGGAGCTGTTTTTT. The V gene is TRBV14, the J gene TRBJ2-2; D is unclear. The CDR3 is 15 residues long. Germline CDR1 and CDR2: SGHDN and FVKESK. V dropped 3 bases and J dropped 4 bases, with 12 bases sitting between them.

The V and J genes are TRBV12-3 or TRBV12-4 and TRBJ2-5, with D hard to call. This CDR3 is built from 15 residues. Trimming left V 5 bases short and J 5 bases short, with 18 bases between. CDR3 protein: CASSGRAGPSETQYF. The CDR3, as DNA: TGTGCCAGCAGTGGCCGGGCCGGGCCTTCCGAGACCCAGTACTTC.

A few counts support this clonotype. The chain uses TRBV3-1 and TRBJ2-1; 14 nucleotides match TRBD2. Germline CDR1 and CDR2: LGHDT and YNNKEL (reference sequence). Losses at the gene ends were 1 base for V and 9 bases for J; bases not matched to a gene: 8. The CDR3 contains 17 residues. In DNA form, the CDR3 reads TGTGCCAGCAGCCAAGTAGGTGGACTAGCGGGGGGCGGTGAGCAGTTCTTC. Residues: CASSQVGGLAGGGEQFF.

The V call is TRBV11-3, the J call TRBJ2-2; 8 positions match TRBD2. The germline gives CDR1 SGHNT, CDR2 YENEEA. Losses at the gene ends were 5 bases for V and 5 bases for J; bases not matched to a gene: 7. The CDR3 extends over 15 amino acids. For the CDR3, the DNA is TGTGCCAGCAGCACTACGGGACTAGTGACCGGGGAGCTGTTTTTT. Encoded protein: CASSTTGLVTGELFF.

This clonotype occurred many times. The gene calls are TRBV7-8 and TRBJ1-5; D perhaps matches TRBD1 (5 bases). V was shortened by 5 bases and J by 6 bases, with 14 bases between the two germline ends. This CDR3 spans 14 amino acids. Germline CDR1 SGHVS, CDR2 FQNEAQ. DNA of the CDR3: TGTGCCAGCAGCCCGGCAGGGTTCGGTCAGCCCCAGCATTTT. This codes for CASSPAGFGQPQHF.

The V call is TRBV7-9, the J call TRBJ1-1, with D tentatively TRBD1 (6 bases). V shed 5 bases and J shed 3 bases, with 16 bases lying between them. The germline CDR1 and CDR2 sequences are SEHNR and FQNEAQ (reference sequence). CDR3 length: 15 residues. The CDR3 loop is CASSNNRVDYTEAFF. The CDR3 DNA is TGTGCCAGCAGCAATAACAGGGTTGATTACACTGAAGCTTTCTTT.

There are a few counts of this clonotype. This chain links TRBV4-2 with TRBJ2-5; tentatively, D is TRBD1 or TRBD2 (6 bases each). The length of the CDR3 is 16 residues. CDR1 LGHNA and CDR2 YNFKEQ come from the germline V gene. Trimming removed 0 bases from V and 0 bases from J, with 11 bases in between. Here the CDR3 reads CASSQEGGLNQETQYF. Written as DNA, the CDR3 is TGTGCCAGCAGCCAAGAGGGGGGCTTAAACCAAGAGACCCAGTACTTC.

This clonotype was seen repeatedly, ten times or more. This chain uses TRBV12-3 or TRBV12-4 with TRBJ2-3, with D possibly being TRBD2 (6 bases). Trimming stripped 4 bases from V and 5 bases from J, with 16 bases between. The length of the CDR3 is 15 residues. In DNA form, the CDR3 reads TGTGCCAGCAGTTATGGTGGCGGGGTGGTAGATACGCAGTATTTT. Its protein product is CASSYGGGVVDTQYF.

The rearrangement uses TRBV29-1 and TRBJ2-1; D is perhaps TRBD2 (5 bases). Trimming removed 3 bases at V and 9 bases at J, with 9 bases between. CDR3 size: 11 residues. Germline CDR1 SQVTM, CDR2 ANQGSEA. The CDR3 DNA reads TGCAGCGTTGATTTCGGACTTGAGCAGTTCTTC. It translates to CSVDFGLEQFF.

This clonotype was observed a handful of times. The chain recombines TRBV5-1 with TRBJ1-1; D is uncertain. Germline loops: CDR1 SGHRS, CDR2 YFSETQ. The ends were cut back, 4 bases at V and 9 bases at J, with 16 bases in the middle. This CDR3 has 13 residues. The CDR3 spells CASSPSYAEQAFF. In nucleotides, the CDR3 is TGCGCCAGCAGCCCCTCCTACGCCGAACAAGCTTTCTTT. Together with reference TRBV5-1 and TRBJ1-1, the CDR3 gives the full variable domain: KAGVTQTPRYLIKTRGQQVTLSCSPISGHRSVSWYQQTPGQGLQFLFEYFSETQRNKGNFPGRFSGRQFSNSRSEMNVSTLELGDSALYLCASSPSYAEQAFFGQGTRLTVV.

This clonotype has ten or more counts. This chain joins TRBV28 and TRBJ2-4; D is ambiguous. CDR3 length: 11 amino acids. Germline V gene lookup returns CDR1 MDHEN and CDR2 SYDVKM. V lost 5 bases and J lost 7, with 6 bases in between. The CDR3 DNA sequence: TGTGCCAGCAGTCGTGGCAACATTCAGTACTTC. This codes for CASSRGNIQYF.

The rearrangement joins TRBV5-1 to TRBJ2-3; 9 bases are a match to TRBD1. The CDR3 extends over 18 amino acids. Losses at the gene ends were 2 bases for V and 0 bases for J; bases not matched to a gene: 10. The V gene's germline CDR1 is SGHRS and CDR2 YFSETQ. CDR3 residues: CASSFGRQGVSSTDTQYF. Here the CDR3 DNA reads TGCGCCAGCAGCTTTGGCAGACAGGGGGTTAGTAGCACAGATACGCAGTATTTT.

This clonotype was recorded at least ten times. The chain combines TRBV27 with TRBJ2-5, with D uncertain. V was shortened by 4 bases and J by 5 bases, with 11 bases between the two germline ends. The CDR3 spans 13 residues. Germline CDR1 is MNHEY and CDR2 is SMNVEV (reference sequence). The CDR3 spells CASSSLPWETQYF. The DNA of the CDR3 is TGTGCCAGCAGTTCCCTCCCGTGGGAGACCCAGTACTTC.